The 29 T cell receptor beta chains below come from one sample, sequenced in a study of graft-versus-host responses after intestinal transplantation (dated by TCRdb to about 2021). The library was built by means of the immunoSEQ multiplex PCR assay. TCRdb carries this immuneACCESS record with in-frame sequences only. Its versions omit some clonotypes, under half of them owing to an unresolved V gene in the studies checked, with the rest unexplained. For this sample the table gives roughly 99,000 clones, of which 80% to 90% were detected only once. Together, the top ten hold about 0.7% of the sample. These receptors have no known antigen. Read against the paper, the sample's time point label means: cells obtained before transplantation from donor or recipient. This material consisted of unstimulated CD4+ T cells sorted from spleen or lymph node cells, taken before transplant. The receptors come from a human donor who was the organ donor for an intestinal transplant.

In DNA, the CDR3 is TGTGCCAGCAGCCCATCAAGCGGGCCTTACCAAGAGACCCAGTACTTC. It specifies CASSPSSGPYQETQYF. V gene TRBV11-2 combines with J gene TRBJ2-5, with D possibly TRBD2 on 6 matching bases. Trimming took 5 bases from V and 0 from J, leaving 16 bases between them. Germline-derived CDR1 and CDR2 are SGHAT and FQNNGV. The CDR3 has 16 amino acids.

The genes are TRBV19 and TRBJ2-5; 7 positions match TRBD1. There are 14 residues in the CDR3. Trimming cost V 4 bases and J 7 bases; bases outside gene matches: 9. CDR1 is LNHDA and CDR2 is SQIVND in the germline V gene (reference sequence). CDR3 bases: TGTGCCAGTAGTAGGACAGGCGGCGAGGTGACCCAGTACTTC. Protein: CASSRTGGEVTQYF.

The V call is TRBV6-1, the J call TRBJ1-5, with D unresolved. Per the germline V gene, CDR1 is MNHNS and CDR2 is SASEGT. The CDR3 is 15 residues long. V was shortened by 4 bases and J by 3 bases, with 13 bases between the two germline ends. CDR3 amino acids: CASSGEGPFNQPQHF. The DNA of the CDR3 is TGTGCCAGCAGTGGGGAGGGTCCGTTCAATCAGCCCCAGCATTTT.

This chain joins TRBV6-1 and TRBJ1-5, with D uncertain. CDR1 and CDR2 from the germline V gene are MNHNS and SASEGT. This CDR3 is 13 amino acids long. Trimming stripped 7 bases from V and 3 bases from J, with 10 bases between. CDR3 loop: CASTFRVNQPQHF. In DNA form, the CDR3 reads TGTGCCAGCACCTTCCGGGTCAATCAGCCCCAGCATTTT.

The chain employs TRBV30 and TRBJ1-5; the D gene is possibly TRBD1 (6 bases). V lost 0 bases, J lost 7 bases, and 16 bases lay in between. CDR1 is GTSNPN and CDR2 is SVGIG in the germline V gene (reference sequence). The length of the CDR3 is 15 residues. The CDR3 loop is CAWSVPPRGGQPQHF. CDR3 sequence (DNA): TGTGCCTGGAGTGTACCACCCAGGGGCGGCCAGCCCCAGCATTTT.

This clone was recorded only once. The chain couples TRBV5-1 to TRBJ2-1; D not resolved. With 1 base removed from V and 6 bases from J, the gap between germline ends came to 8 bases. This CDR3 has 13 amino acids. Germline-derived CDR1 and CDR2 are SGHRS and YFSETQ. The CDR3 DNA follows: TGCGCCAGCAGCTTGATTAGATCCAATGAGCAGTTCTTC. Encoded protein: CASSLIRSNEQFF.

The gene calls are TRBV7-6 and TRBJ1-1; D is unclear. The CDR3 runs to 15 residues. Germline CDR1 reads SGHVS; CDR2 reads FNYEAQ. The ends were cut back, 1 base at V and 0 bases at J, with 9 bases in the middle. Here the CDR3 DNA reads TGTGCCAGCAGCTTAGTTCGCAGCTTGAACACTGAAGCTTTCTTT. It codes for CASSLVRSLNTEAFF.

V is TRBV5-4 and J is TRBJ2-5, with TRBD1 matching 7 bases. CDR1 and CDR2 (germline): SGHNT, YYREEE (reference sequence). V lost 2 bases, J lost 4 bases, and 5 bases stayed unmatched. This CDR3 region has 14 residues. CDR3 protein: CASSFSGGRETQYF. CDR3 DNA sequence: TGTGCCAGCAGCTTCTCAGGGGGACGAGAGACCCAGTACTTC.

CDR3 nucleotides: TGTGCCAGTAGCCGACAGGGGCCGAAATATAGCAATCAGCCCCAGCATTTT. It encodes CASSRQGPKYSNQPQHF. The V and J genes are TRBV19 and TRBJ1-5; 8 bases line up with TRBD1. CDR3 length: 17 residues. V shed 6 bases, J shed 0 bases, and the junction held 10 bases outside the gene matches. The V gene's germline CDR1 is LNHDA and CDR2 SQIVND (reference sequence).

As for this clone: The junction and the germline gene differ at one end; a read error may be behind it. V gene TRBV6-5 combines with J gene TRBJ2-7, with D perhaps TRBD2 (6 bases). This CDR3 contains 12 residues. The germline CDR1 and CDR2 sequences are MNHEY and SVGAGI. The CDR3 DNA reads as TGTGCCAGCACCGGGAGCTCCCACGAGCAGTACTTC. It codes for CASTGSSHEQYF.

The rearrangement links TRBV1 to TRBJ1-2. TRBV1 is marked as a pseudogene. The CDR3 runs to 17 residues. The CDR3 bases are TGCACCAGCAGTTCGTGTAGTTTGTTGCGAAAGACCTATGGCTACACCTTC. Its protein is CTSSSCSLLRKTYGYTF.

The DNA for the CDR3 is TGTGCCAGCACCCGTTCTACTAGCACAGATACGCAGTATTTT. Translating it yields CASTRSTSTDTQYF. The chain recombines TRBV7-9 with TRBJ2-3; D gene ambiguous. CDR1 SEHNR and CDR2 FQNEAQ come from the germline V gene (reference sequence). The CDR3 loop spans 14 amino acids. V gave up 7 bases and J gave up 0 bases, with 11 bases separating them. The whole variable domain, remainder taken from reference TRBV7-9 and TRBJ2-3, is DTGVSQNPRHKITKRGQNVTFRCDPISEHNRLYWYRQTLGQGPEFLTYFQNEAQLEKSRLLSDRFSAERPKGSFSTLEIQRTEQGDSAMYLCASTRSTSTDTQYFGPGTRLTVL.

The J gene is TRBJ1-6, the V gene TRBV2, with D uncertain. Germline-derived CDR1 and CDR2 are SNHLY and FYNNEI. The ends were cut back, 6 bases at V and 10 bases at J, with 10 bases in the middle. The CDR3 is 12 amino acids. The CDR3 DNA follows: TGTGCCAGCAGCGAACCCGGCTCACCCCTCCACTTT. It specifies CASSEPGSPLHF. Full variable domain (remainder filled in from reference TRBV2 and TRBJ1-6): EPEVTQTPSHQVTQMGQEVILRCVPISNHLYFYWYRQILGQKVEFLVSFYNNEISEKSEIFDDQFSVERPDGSNFTLKIRSTKLEDSAMYFCASSEPGSPLHFGNGTRLTVT.

This clone was seen once. The chain uses TRBV19 and TRBJ2-6; no definite D call. Germline V CDR1 and CDR2: LNHDA, SQIVND (reference sequence). The V end was cut by 6 bases, the J end by 4 bases, with 10 bases between. The CDR3 is 14 amino acids. This CDR3 is CASRRPGGANVLTF. CDR3 nucleotide sequence: TGTGCCAGTAGGAGGCCCGGGGGGGCCAACGTCCTGACTTTC.

The gene calls are TRBV6-5 and TRBJ2-3; TRBD1 aligns across 8 bases. The CDR3 has 14 amino acids. CDR1 and CDR2 (germline): MNHEY, SVGAGI. V lost 6 bases and J lost 3; bases outside the gene matches: 5. The CDR3 region is CASSLQGATDTQYF. The DNA for the CDR3 is TGTGCCAGCAGCCTCCAGGGGGCTACAGATACGCAGTATTTT.

The V and J genes are TRBV27 and TRBJ2-3; 9 positions match TRBD2. The CDR3 loop spans 13 amino acids. Germline V gives CDR1 MNHEY, CDR2 SMNVEV (reference sequence). Unmatched junction bases numbered 4, after V lost 6 bases and J lost 6 bases. In DNA, the CDR3 is TGTGCCAGCAGAGCGGGAGGAGCGGATACGCAGTATTTT. Protein sequence: CASRAGGADTQYF.

The rearrangement uses TRBV5-1 and TRBJ1-4; 8 bases are shared with TRBD1. There are 19 residues in the CDR3. CDR1 and CDR2 (germline): SGHRS, YFSETQ. J lost 0 bases, V lost 0 bases, and 10 bases had no gene match. The chain's CDR3 is CASSLEGTGWGTTNEKLFF. CDR3 in DNA: TGCGCCAGCAGCTTGGAAGGGACAGGATGGGGCACAACTAATGAAAAACTGTTTTTT.

This clone was observed a few times. This chain uses TRBV5-6 with TRBJ1-1; D is unclear. Germline assignment: CDR1 SGHDT and CDR2 YYEEEE. The V end lost 4 bases, the J end lost 4 bases, and 20 bases lay between the germline ends. The CDR3 covers 16 residues. This CDR3 reads CASSLNLGWEGTEAFF. In DNA form, the CDR3 reads TGTGCCAGCAGCCTGAACCTTGGGTGGGAGGGCACTGAAGCTTTCTTT.

This clone has a single count. The rearrangement links TRBV4-1 to TRBJ2-7, with TRBD2 matching 12 bases. V shed 1 base and J 1 base; nucleotides not matched to a gene: 14. This CDR3 comprises 20 residues. CDR1 MGHRA and CDR2 YSYEKL come from the germline V gene. DNA of the CDR3: TGCGCCAGCAGCCAAGGCCCGGGGACTAGCGGGTGGGGTTTGTCCTACGAGCAGTACTTC. It translates to CASSQGPGTSGWGLSYEQYF.

The chain employs TRBV10-3 and TRBJ1-3; 7 positions agree with TRBD1. The CDR3 loop spans 17 amino acids. Germline values: CDR1 ENHRY, CDR2 SYGVKD. V lost 10 bases and J lost 0; bases outside the gene matches: 15. The CDR3 reads CATHLDRYPTSGNTIYF. The CDR3 DNA sequence: TGTGCCACTCACCTGGACAGGTACCCTACCTCTGGAAACACCATATATTTT.

This sequence joins TRBV4-1 and TRBJ2-6; D is ambiguous. V was shortened by 1 base and J by 0 bases, with 4 bases between the two germline ends. CDR3 length equals 15 residues. Germline-derived CDR1 and CDR2 are MGHRA and YSYEKL. DNA of the CDR3: TGCGCCAGCAGCCAAGCTTACTCTGGGGCCAACGTCCTGACTTTC. It translates to CASSQAYSGANVLTF.

The chain couples TRBV6-6 to TRBJ1-6; 7 nucleotides align to TRBD1. V gave up 6 bases and J gave up 8 bases; unmatched junction bases: 7. CDR1 MNHNY and CDR2 SVGAGI come from the germline V gene (reference sequence). This CDR3 region has 14 residues. This CDR3 reads CASRSTGVYSPLHF. Here the CDR3 DNA reads TGTGCCAGCAGATCTACAGGGGTCTATTCACCCCTCCACTTT.

The gene calls are TRBV13 and TRBJ2-7, with unresolved D. Trimming took 0 bases from V and 5 from J, leaving 5 bases between them. The CDR3 spans 12 residues. Germline values: CDR1 PRHDT, CDR2 FYEKMQ (reference sequence). For the CDR3, the DNA is TGTGCCAGCAGCTTAGGGGGGAACGAGCAGTACTTC. The encoded protein is CASSLGGNEQYF.

The rearrangement uses TRBV25-1 and TRBJ2-7; D perhaps matches TRBD2 (6 bases). With 3 bases removed from V and 0 bases from J, the gap between germline ends came to 21 bases. CDR3 length equals 18 residues. Per the germline V gene, CDR1 is MGHDK and CDR2 is SYGVNS. The DNA of the CDR3 is TGTGCCAGCAGTGATTGGGGTCGGGCTAGCGCCCGCTCCTACGAGCAGTACTTC. This translates into CASSDWGRASARSYEQYF.

V usage is TRBV28 and J usage is TRBJ2-3; D perhaps matches TRBD2 (5 bases). The CDR3 covers 11 residues. The V end lost 5 bases, the J end lost 13 bases, and 13 bases lay between the germline ends. The germline V gene has CDR1 MDHEN and CDR2 SYDVKM. Here the CDR3 DNA reads TGTGCCAGCAGTATAAGGGAGTTCGAGTATTTT. It specifies CASSIREFEYF. Full variable domain (outside the CDR3, taken from reference TRBV28 and TRBJ2-3): DVKVTQSSRYLVKRTGEKVFLECVQDMDHENMFWYRQDPGLGLRLIYFSYDVKMKEKGDIPEGYSVSREKKERFSLILESASTNQTSMYLCASSIREFEYFGPGTRLTVL.

The V gene is TRBV27, the J gene TRBJ2-7; 8 nucleotides align to TRBD2. The ends lost 6 bases at V and 3 bases at J; junction bases unmatched: 7. The germline gives CDR1 MNHEY, CDR2 SMNVEV (reference sequence). The CDR3 sequence is 14 residues long. This chain's CDR3 is CASSPSGSFYEQYF. CDR3 coding DNA: TGTGCCAGCAGCCCGAGCGGGAGTTTCTACGAGCAGTACTTC.

This rearrangement joins TRBV18 to TRBJ1-1; 10 bases agree with TRBD1. J was trimmed by 5 bases and V by 1 base; bases with no gene match: 7. CDR1 KGHSH and CDR2 LQKENI come from the germline V gene. The length of the CDR3 is 16 residues. The CDR3 sequence: CASSPRTGGSGTEAFF. The CDR3 DNA sequence: TGTGCCAGCTCACCACGGACAGGGGGATCTGGGACTGAAGCTTTCTTT.

V is TRBV18 and J is TRBJ2-7, with D uncertain. V shed 2 bases and J shed 1 base, with 15 bases lying between them. The CDR3 runs 16 residues. The V gene's germline CDR1 is KGHSH and CDR2 LQKENI. The CDR3: CASSPRSAVNSYEQYF. DNA of the CDR3: TGTGCCAGCTCACCAAGAAGCGCAGTCAATTCCTACGAGCAGTACTTC.

The chain joins TRBV5-1 to TRBJ1-4; 7 bases agree with TRBD1. J was trimmed by 5 bases and V by 3 bases; bases with no gene match: 7. Germline CDR1 is SGHRS and CDR2 is YFSETQ. This CDR3 is built from 15 residues. This chain's CDR3 is CASSWTGTENEKLFF. CDR3 nucleotide sequence: TGCGCCAGCAGCTGGACCGGGACAGAGAATGAAAAACTGTTTTTT.